Below, 22 T cell receptor beta chains from the same sample are listed, as sequenced in a study of PD-L1 blockade in urothelial cancer. The protocol was immunoSEQ multiplex PCR, while the TCRdb copy is restricted to in-frame clones and leaves out a portion. The sample lists approximately 110,000 clones, approximately 85% occurring once. This material consisted of PBMCs, taken around atezolizumab (anti-PD-L1) treatment. These receptor sequences come from a man aged 45-65 years with urothelial cancer.

CDR3 nucleotides: TGTGCCAGCAGCTTAAATCGACTAGCGGGAGGCGATACGCAGTATTTT. It codes for CASSLNRLAGGDTQYF. The chain joins TRBV7-3 to TRBJ2-3; 13 bases agree with TRBD2. This CDR3 contains 16 residues. Germline CDR1 SGHTA, CDR2 FQGTGA. V shed 1 base and J 6 bases; nucleotides not matched to a gene: 4.

The chain recombines TRBV12-2 with TRBJ2-3; the table's TRBD2 call for D was not verified on the DNA. TRBV12-2 constitutes a pseudogene. The CDR3 loop spans 17 amino acids. This CDR3 is CASRSHGLAGDSDTQYF. CDR3 in DNA: TGTGCAAGTCGCTCCCACGGGCTAGCGGGAGATTCAGATACGCAGTATTTT.

The chain couples TRBV29-1 to TRBJ2-3, with 10 bases fitting TRBD2. The CDR3 totals 14 residues. Germline trimming cut 4 bases from V and 2 bases from J; bases unmatched to any gene: 3. The germline V gene encodes CDR1 SQVTM and CDR2 ANQGSEA. In DNA, the CDR3 is TGCAGCGTTGCTGGACTAGCGGACACAGATACGCAGTATTTT. It yields the protein CSVAGLADTDTQYF.

This clone occurred once. The CDR3 nucleotides read TGTGCCAGCAGCACCACAGGGGGCACAGATACGCAGTATTTT. This encodes CASSTTGGTDTQYF. V is TRBV7-2 and J is TRBJ2-3; TRBD1 matches 7 bases. Germline V lookup: CDR1 SGHTA, CDR2 FQGNSA. The V gene end was trimmed by 5 bases and the J gene end by 1 base; junction bases not matched to a gene: 3. CDR3 length equals 14 residues.

The chain has TRBV28 and TRBJ1-3, with D uncertain. The germline V and J ends were trimmed by 4 bases and 0 bases, with 22 bases remaining between them. Per the germline V gene, CDR1 is MDHEN and CDR2 is SYDVKM. CDR3 size: 19 residues. CDR3 DNA sequence: TGTGCCAGCAGTTCCAACAGATACACTTACACGAGCTCTGGAAACACCATATATTTT. This translates into CASSSNRYTYTSSGNTIYF.

The chain recombines TRBV7-3 with TRBJ1-5; D is unresolved. CDR1 is SGHTA and CDR2 is FQGTGA in the germline V gene. Trimming cost V 8 bases and J 0 bases, with 8 bases left between them. The CDR3 extends over 13 amino acids. The CDR3 nucleotides read TGTGCCAGCGCAGAATATAGCAATCAGCCCCAGCATTTT. It encodes CASAEYSNQPQHF.

V and J are TRBV11-2 and TRBJ2-3; 10 nucleotides line up with TRBD2. Per the germline V gene, CDR1 is SGHAT and CDR2 is FQNNGV. V shed 5 bases and J 15 bases; nucleotides not matched to a gene: 11. The CDR3 loop spans 13 amino acids. The CDR3 spells CASSPDLAGEVYF. The CDR3 region has the DNA TGTGCCAGCAGCCCCGACCTAGCGGGAGAGGTATATTTT. The variable domain in full, with the rest retrieved from reference TRBV11-2 and TRBJ2-3, is EAGVAQSPRYKIIEKRQSVAFWCNPISGHATLYWYQQILGQGPKLLIQFQNNGVVDDSQLPKDRFSAERLKGVDSTLKIQPAKLEDSAVYLCASSPDLAGEVYFGPGTRLTVL.

The chain uses TRBV4-2 and TRBJ2-1; 8 positions agree with TRBD2. Germline-derived CDR1 and CDR2 are LGHNA and YNFKEQ. This CDR3 has 16 residues. J gave up 9 bases and V 0 bases, and 10 bases lay outside the gene matches. The CDR3 region has the DNA TGTGCCAGCAGCCAAGATGTCAGCGGGAGTGTGGGTGAGCAGTTCTTC. It codes for CASSQDVSGSVGEQFF.

The rearrangement uses TRBV18 and TRBJ2-3, with TRBD2 identical over 7 bases. The CDR3 runs 14 residues. The V gene end was trimmed by 2 bases and the J gene end by 6 bases; junction bases not matched to a gene: 5. CDR1 is KGHSH and CDR2 is LQKENI in the germline V gene. The DNA for the CDR3 is TGTGCCAGCTCACCAGAGGGACTACACGATACGCAGTATTTT. Its protein product is CASSPEGLHDTQYF.

The chain links TRBV11-3 to TRBJ1-6; the D is unclear. The CDR3 runs 16 residues. Trimming removed 4 bases at V and 4 bases at J, with 14 bases between. CDR1 is SGHNT and CDR2 is YENEEA in the germline V gene. CDR3 in amino acids: CASSSRVTRYNSPLHF. The CDR3 region has the DNA TGTGCCAGCAGCTCCCGCGTGACAAGATATAATTCACCCCTCCACTTT.

The rearrangement uses TRBV30 and TRBJ1-4; D call uncertain. V shed 4 bases and J shed 4 bases, with 19 bases lying between them. This CDR3 has 16 amino acids. The germline V gene has CDR1 GTSNPN and CDR2 SVGIG (reference sequence). The CDR3 sequence is CAWNKGAWSYNEKLFF. In nucleotides, the CDR3 is TGTGCCTGGAATAAGGGAGCTTGGAGCTATAATGAAAAACTGTTTTTT.

The chain is built from TRBV5-1 and TRBJ2-1, with 14 positions matching TRBD2. Germline V CDR1 and CDR2: SGHRS, YFSETQ. This CDR3 comprises 16 residues. Trimming took 3 bases from V and 3 from J; bases not matched to a gene: 2. CDR3 DNA: TGCGCCAGCAGCTGGGGACTAGCGGGGGACTACAATGAGCAGTTCTTC. Translating it yields CASSWGLAGDYNEQFF.

This clone has a single count. The gene calls are TRBV6-1 and TRBJ1-2; possible D gene TRBD1, 6 bases. V lost 2 bases and J lost 8, with 15 bases in between. The CDR3 loop spans 14 amino acids. Germline lookup yields CDR1 MNHNS and CDR2 SASEGT. CDR3 sequence reads: CASSETLGQSGYTF. The CDR3 DNA follows: TGTGCCAGCAGTGAAACCCTAGGACAGAGCGGCTACACCTTC.

The count of this clone is one. The chain joins TRBV5-6 to TRBJ2-4; maybe TRBD1 (6 bases). V was pared by 1 base and J by 5 bases, with 13 bases between. Looked up from germline, CDR1 is SGHDT and CDR2 is YYEEEE. This CDR3 has 15 residues. The CDR3 loop reads CASSLLGRQENIQYF. DNA for the CDR3: TGTGCCAGCAGCTTGTTAGGGAGACAGGAAAACATTCAGTACTTC.

V is TRBV19 and J is TRBJ1-5, with D unresolved. Germline V gives CDR1 LNHDA, CDR2 SQIVND (reference sequence). The V end was cut by 3 bases, the J end by 0 bases, with 12 bases between. This CDR3 is 16 amino acids long. CDR3 in amino acids: CASSMWAVYSNQPQHF. CDR3 nucleotides: TGTGCCAGTAGTATGTGGGCAGTCTATAGCAATCAGCCCCAGCATTTT.

The chain links TRBV9 to TRBJ2-1; 12 bases are a match to TRBD2. The germline gives CDR1 SGDLS, CDR2 YYNGEE. Unmatched junction bases numbered 7, after V lost 3 bases and J lost 6 bases. The length of the CDR3 is 16 residues. CDR3: CASSARTSGIPNEQFF. The CDR3 DNA is TGTGCCAGCAGCGCCCGGACTAGCGGGATACCCAATGAGCAGTTCTTC.

This rearrangement joins TRBV7-8 to TRBJ1-2, with D possibly TRBD1 on 5 matching bases. Per germline, CDR1 SGHVS and CDR2 FQNEAQ. The CDR3 totals 13 residues. The V and J ends lost 5 bases and 2 bases respectively, with 9 bases between them. For the CDR3, the DNA is TGTGCCAGCAGCAACCGACAGAACTATGGCTACACCTTC. Its translation is CASSNRQNYGYTF. The variable domain in full, completed from reference TRBV7-8 and TRBJ1-2, reads GAGVSQSPRYKVAKRGQDVALRCDPISGHVSLFWYQQALGQGPEFLTYFQNEAQLDKSGLPSDRFFAERPEGSVSTLKIQRTQQEDSAVYLCASSNRQNYGYTFGSGTRLTVV.

This chain joins TRBV28 and TRBJ1-2; D remains ambiguous. Trimming shortened V by 4 bases and J by 6 bases, and 18 bases separated the two germline ends. From germline, CDR1 is MDHEN and CDR2 SYDVKM. The CDR3 covers 15 residues. The CDR3 protein is CASSSLSGFLDGYTF. In DNA, the CDR3 is TGTGCCAGCAGTTCCCTCTCGGGGTTCTTGGATGGCTACACCTTC.

This clone was counted once. This chain connects TRBV27 to TRBJ2-3; D not resolved. The CDR3 spans 13 residues. V lost 2 bases and J 6 bases, leaving 9 bases between the germline ends. Germline lookup yields CDR1 MNHEY and CDR2 SMNVEV (reference sequence). The CDR3 coding sequence is TGTGCCAGCAGTTTACAAGCGCCCGATACGCAGTATTTT. It yields the protein CASSLQAPDTQYF.

V is TRBV11-2 and J is TRBJ1-1; 8 bases match TRBD1. CDR3 length: 14 residues. Looked up from germline, CDR1 is SGHAT and CDR2 is FQNNGV. V lost 1 base and J lost 3; bases outside the gene matches: 1. CDR3 sequence: CASSLARGHTEAFF. The CDR3 region has the DNA TGTGCCAGCAGCTTAGCCAGGGGGCACACTGAAGCTTTCTTT.

This clone was seen repeatedly, ten times or more. This chain connects TRBV4-2 to TRBJ2-7; TRBD2 is a possible D gene (5 bases). This CDR3 spans 16 amino acids. Germline V gives CDR1 LGHNA, CDR2 YNFKEQ. Trimming removed 0 bases from V and 0 bases from J, with 12 bases in between. The CDR3 DNA is TGTGCCAGCAGCCAAGAACCCAGAGGGAGCTCCTACGAGCAGTACTTC. Translated: CASSQEPRGSSYEQYF.

In this sample, this clone turned up many times. V gene TRBV6-1 combines with J gene TRBJ1-4; D gene ambiguous. CDR1 and CDR2 (germline): MNHNS, SASEGT. V was shortened by 6 bases and J by 8 bases, with 10 bases between the two germline ends. This CDR3 has 12 residues. The CDR3 reads CASRVRGEKLFF. In nucleotides, the CDR3 is TGTGCCAGCAGGGTCAGAGGGGAAAAACTGTTTTTT.